This T cell receptor (beta chain) was recovered during a study of blood T cell repertoires in COVID-19. Study information: There were acute and convalescent COVID-19 samples, and they came from the United States, Italy and Spain. PBMCs, B-cell-depleted T cells, or T cells provided the cDNA or gDNA that made up the material.

The CDR3 extends over 14 amino acids. From germline, CDR1 is MNHEY and CDR2 SMNVEV (reference sequence). Trimming at V came to 6 bases and at J to 2 bases, leaving 4 bases not matched to a gene. In the original workflow: It was from reference gene primer amplification that nucleated cell counts were estimated. Here immunoSEQ multiplex PCR was the method, and the copy in TCRdb shows in-frame clones only, minus some. V, J and clone size are those of that table, while D and trimming were read from the DNA. The table has fewer than 200,000 clones, around 90% seen once. Sample: peripheral blood. V and J are TRBV27 and TRBJ2-7; TRBD2 matches at 10 bases. The clonotype comes from a man aged 45-65 years who had recovered from COVID-19. CDR3 DNA sequence: TGTGCCAGCAGACGAAGCGGGAGGGCCTACGAGCAGTACTTC. Encoded protein: CASRRSGRAYEQYF.